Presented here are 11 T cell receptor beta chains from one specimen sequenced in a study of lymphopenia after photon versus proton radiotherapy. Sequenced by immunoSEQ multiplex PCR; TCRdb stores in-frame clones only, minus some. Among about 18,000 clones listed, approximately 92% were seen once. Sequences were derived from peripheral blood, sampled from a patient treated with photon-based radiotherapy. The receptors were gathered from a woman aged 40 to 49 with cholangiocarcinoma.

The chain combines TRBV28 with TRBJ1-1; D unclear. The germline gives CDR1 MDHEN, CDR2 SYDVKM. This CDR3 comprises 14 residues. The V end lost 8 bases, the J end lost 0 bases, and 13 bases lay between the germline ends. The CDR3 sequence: CASGQDIMNTEAFF. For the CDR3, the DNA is TGTGCCAGCGGTCAGGATATCATGAACACTGAAGCTTTCTTT.

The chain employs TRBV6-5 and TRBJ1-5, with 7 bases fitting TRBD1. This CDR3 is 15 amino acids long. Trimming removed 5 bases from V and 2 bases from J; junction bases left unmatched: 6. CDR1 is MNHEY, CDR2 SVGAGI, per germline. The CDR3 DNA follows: TGTGCCAGCAGTGCAACCGGGACAGGCAATCAGCCCCAGCATTTT. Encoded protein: CASSATGTGNQPQHF.

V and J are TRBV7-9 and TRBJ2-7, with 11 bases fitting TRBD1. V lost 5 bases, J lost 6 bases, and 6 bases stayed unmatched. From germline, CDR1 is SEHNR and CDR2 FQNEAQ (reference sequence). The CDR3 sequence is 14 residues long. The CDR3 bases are TGTGCCAGCAGCGGATCCGGGACAGGGGGCGAGCAGTACTTC. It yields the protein CASSGSGTGGEQYF.

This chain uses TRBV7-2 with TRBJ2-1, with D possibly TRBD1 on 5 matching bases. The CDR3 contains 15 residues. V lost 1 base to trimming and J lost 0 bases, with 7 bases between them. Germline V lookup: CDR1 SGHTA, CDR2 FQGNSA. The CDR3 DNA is TGTGCCAGCAGCTTAGGGACAAGCTCCTACAATGAGCAGTTCTTC. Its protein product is CASSLGTSSYNEQFF. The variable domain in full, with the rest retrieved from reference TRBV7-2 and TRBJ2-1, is GAGVSQSPSNKVTEKGKDVELRCDPISGHTALYWYRQSLGQGLEFLIYFQGNSAPDKSGLPSDRFSAERTGGSVSTLTIQRTQQEDSAVYLCASSLGTSSYNEQFFGPGTRLTVL.

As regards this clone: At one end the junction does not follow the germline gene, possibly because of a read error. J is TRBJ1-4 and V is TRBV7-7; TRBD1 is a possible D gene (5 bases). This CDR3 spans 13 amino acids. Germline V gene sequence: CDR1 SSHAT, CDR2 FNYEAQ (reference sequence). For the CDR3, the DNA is TGTGCTAGCAGCCGGGACCTGGGTGAAAAACTGTTTTTT. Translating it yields CASSRDLGEKLFF.

CDR3 coding DNA: TGTGCCAGTAGCGCAGGGCCCCCGAACACCGGGGAGCTGTTTTTT. This codes for CASSAGPPNTGELFF. V usage is TRBV19 and J usage is TRBJ2-2; TRBD1 might be the D (5 bases). Trimming cost V 6 bases and J 0 bases, with 11 bases left between them. CDR1 LNHDA and CDR2 SQIVND come from the germline V gene (reference sequence). CDR3 size: 15 residues.

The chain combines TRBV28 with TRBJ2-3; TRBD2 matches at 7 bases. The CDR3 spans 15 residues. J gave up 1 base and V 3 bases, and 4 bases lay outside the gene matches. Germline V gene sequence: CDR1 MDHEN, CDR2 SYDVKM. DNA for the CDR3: TGTGCCAGCAGTTTTAGTGGGGGGGGCACAGATACGCAGTATTTT. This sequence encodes CASSFSGGGTDTQYF. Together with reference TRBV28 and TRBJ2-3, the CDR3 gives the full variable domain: DVKVTQSSRYLVKRTGEKVFLECVQDMDHENMFWYRQDPGLGLRLIYFSYDVKMKEKGDIPEGYSVSREKKERFSLILESASTNQTSMYLCASSFSGGGTDTQYFGPGTRLTVL.

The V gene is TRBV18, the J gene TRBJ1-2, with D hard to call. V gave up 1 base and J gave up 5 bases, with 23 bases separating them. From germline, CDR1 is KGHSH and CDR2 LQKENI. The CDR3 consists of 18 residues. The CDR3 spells CASSPRVFREGREYGYTF. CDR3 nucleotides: TGTGCCAGCTCACCACGGGTCTTTCGTGAAGGGCGTGAGTATGGCTACACCTTC.

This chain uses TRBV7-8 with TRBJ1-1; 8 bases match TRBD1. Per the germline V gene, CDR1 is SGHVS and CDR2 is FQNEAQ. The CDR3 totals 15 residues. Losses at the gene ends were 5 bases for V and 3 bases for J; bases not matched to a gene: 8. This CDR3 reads CASSPWTGLDTEAFF. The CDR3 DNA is TGTGCCAGCAGCCCCTGGACAGGGTTGGACACTGAAGCTTTCTTT.

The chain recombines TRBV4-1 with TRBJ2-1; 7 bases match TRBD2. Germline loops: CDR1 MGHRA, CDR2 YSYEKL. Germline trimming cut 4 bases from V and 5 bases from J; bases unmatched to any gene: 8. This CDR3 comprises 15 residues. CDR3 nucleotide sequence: TGCGCCAGCAGCCGACAGACTAGCTCGAACAATGAGCAGTTCTTC. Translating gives CASSRQTSSNNEQFF.

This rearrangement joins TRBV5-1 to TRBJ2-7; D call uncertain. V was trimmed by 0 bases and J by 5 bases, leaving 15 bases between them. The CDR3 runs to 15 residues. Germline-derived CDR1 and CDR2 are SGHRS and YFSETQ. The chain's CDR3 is CASSLEFRRQHEQYF. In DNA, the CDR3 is TGCGCCAGCAGCTTGGAATTTCGCCGGCAGCACGAGCAGTACTTC.